This TCR beta chain was recorded in a study of blood T cell repertoires in COVID-19. Method: immunoSEQ multiplex PCR; TCRdb's copy keeps in-frame clones and lacks some. The sample yields 100,000 to 150,000 clones, approximately 85% seen once. The CDR3 spans 14 residues. Between the trimmed V and J ends, which lost 3 bases and 1 base, there was a span of 9 bases. Per germline, CDR1 LGHNA and CDR2 YNFKEQ. Sequenced: peripheral blood. The chain is built from TRBV4-2 and TRBJ1-2; D is unresolved. The TCR comes from a woman older than 75 with COVID-19, enrolled during active disease. In DNA, the CDR3 is TGTGCCAGCAGCCAGGAGGTTATTAACTATGGCTACACCTTC. Its protein product is CASSQEVINYGYTF.